The clone carrying this T cell receptor (beta chain) was seen just once. Per the study methods: It was from reference gene primer amplification that nucleated cell counts were estimated. The protocol was immunoSEQ multiplex PCR, while the TCRdb copy is restricted to in-frame clones and leaves out a portion. The D gene and trimming were derived from the DNA, and the V and J assignments and clone size from that table. The data show 320,000 or so clones, about 87% seen once. This specimen comes from a study of blood T cell repertoires in COVID-19. Study-level background: The United States, Italy and Spain provided the acute and convalescent COVID-19 samples.

Participants, about 18 to 100 years old, spanned approximately 26 US areas. Grouping used clinical history reported by participants in a survey and questionnaire. The receptor comes from a man aged 30 to 39 who had recovered from COVID-19. The sequencing input was PBMCs or T cells enriched from blood (not recorded which).

The CDR3 loop is CASSLGGGSYEQYF. CDR3 coding DNA: TGTGCCAGCAGCTTGGGTGGGGGGTCCTACGAGCAGTACTTC. The J gene is TRBJ2-7, the V gene TRBV5-6; perhaps TRBD2 as D (6 bases). Germline lookup yields CDR1 SGHDT and CDR2 YYEEEE. This CDR3 spans 14 amino acids. V shed 0 bases and J shed 1 base, with 8 bases lying between them.